The 27 T cell receptor beta chains listed next were all sequenced from one sample in a study of control samples from healthy donors and cancer patients. Sequenced by immunoSEQ multiplex PCR; TCRdb stores in-frame clones only, minus some. The table lists around 100,000 clones, roughly 87% of them singletons, with over 15% in the top ten. The sample comprised blood. All receptors derive from a woman in her 50s in good health.

This chain's CDR3 is CASSVVGTADGSYNSPLHF. The CDR3 nucleotides read TGTGCCAGCAGCGTAGTAGGTACAGCGGATGGCTCCTATAATTCACCCCTCCACTTT. The genes are TRBV9 and TRBJ1-6; D is unclear. V shed 0 bases and J shed 0 bases, with 16 bases lying between them. The germline CDR1 and CDR2 sequences are SGDLS and YYNGEE. The CDR3 totals 19 residues.

This rearrangement joins TRBV6-6 to TRBJ1-6; D not certain. V was clipped by 5 bases and J by 6 bases, with 11 bases between them. CDR1 MNHNY and CDR2 SVGAGI come from the germline V gene (reference sequence). This CDR3 spans 14 amino acids. The CDR3 DNA sequence: TGTGCCAGCAGTCGATATCGGTCTAATTCACCCCTCCACTTT. The encoded protein is CASSRYRSNSPLHF.

The gene calls are TRBV5-1 and TRBJ1-4, with D hard to call. The CDR3 sequence is 15 residues long. CDR1 is SGHRS and CDR2 is YFSETQ in the germline V gene. V lost 4 bases and J lost 8, with 18 bases in between. The chain's CDR3 is CASSTESRVGEKLFF. CDR3 sequence (DNA): TGCGCCAGCAGCACGGAAAGCCGAGTCGGAGAAAAACTGTTTTTT. Full variable domain (remainder filled in from reference TRBV5-1 and TRBJ1-4): KAGVTQTPRYLIKTRGQQVTLSCSPISGHRSVSWYQQTPGQGLQFLFEYFSETQRNKGNFPGRFSGRQFSNSRSEMNVSTLELGDSALYLCASSTESRVGEKLFFGSGTQLSVL.

This sequence joins TRBV24-1 and TRBJ2-1, with a possible D match to TRBD1 (5 bases). The ends were cut back, 5 bases at V and 3 bases at J, with 13 bases in the middle. The CDR3 is made up of 15 amino acids. In germline, CDR1 is KGHDR, CDR2 SFDVKD. CDR3: CATSVSGHSYNEQFF. In DNA form, the CDR3 reads TGTGCCACCAGTGTCTCAGGACACAGCTACAATGAGCAGTTCTTC.

The rearrangement joins TRBV5-4 to TRBJ1-4; 9 nucleotides match TRBD1. Germline V gene sequence: CDR1 SGHNT, CDR2 YYREEE (reference sequence). The CDR3 loop spans 15 amino acids. V gave up 4 bases and J gave up 8 bases; unmatched junction bases: 9. Here the CDR3 DNA reads TGTGCCAGCAGCCGAACAGGGGGCTCAGGGGAAAAACTGTTTTTT. This codes for CASSRTGGSGEKLFF.

The chain couples TRBV29-1 to TRBJ1-3; 7 nucleotides line up with TRBD1. Trimming took 4 bases from V and 4 from J; bases not matched to a gene: 7. Germline assignment: CDR1 SQVTM and CDR2 ANQGSEA. The CDR3 consists of 14 residues. The CDR3 DNA sequence: TGCAGCGTTGGGATGACAGGGTCAGGAAACACCATATATTTT. This sequence encodes CSVGMTGSGNTIYF.

Concerning this clone itself: Other DNA sequences in this specimen translate into the identical CDR3. CDR3 bases: TGCGCCAGCAGCGGGAGGGCCTCATCGGCTAACGGGGAGCTGTTTTTT. It yields the protein CASSGRASSANGELFF. The chain has TRBV5-1 and TRBJ2-2, with 7 bases lining up with TRBD2. Germline trimming cut 4 bases from V and 7 bases from J; bases unmatched to any gene: 13. The CDR3 covers 16 residues. The germline gives CDR1 SGHRS, CDR2 YFSETQ.

The chain uses TRBV5-1 and TRBJ1-2; no clear D gene. CDR1 and CDR2 from the germline V gene are SGHRS and YFSETQ. Trimming pared 0 bases from V and 8 bases from J, leaving 11 bases between. This CDR3 spans 13 amino acids. The CDR3 DNA follows: TGCGCCAGCAGCTTGGGAGAGGTCAGCGGCTACACCTTC. Translation: CASSLGEVSGYTF.

The chain recombines TRBV19 with TRBJ1-1; TRBD1 aligns across 7 bases. CDR1 and CDR2 (germline): LNHDA, SQIVND (reference sequence). The CDR3 loop spans 16 amino acids. J gave up 3 bases and V 7 bases, and 14 bases lay outside the gene matches. CDR3 sequence (DNA): TGTGCCAGTAAGGATCCCGCAGGGGGACAGTACACTGAAGCTTTCTTT. It yields the protein CASKDPAGGQYTEAFF.

The chain is built from TRBV7-2 and TRBJ2-3, with a possible D match to TRBD2 (6 bases). Trimming pared 1 base from V and 0 bases from J, leaving 14 bases between. Germline V lookup: CDR1 SGHTA, CDR2 FQGNSA. This CDR3 spans 17 amino acids. CDR3 nucleotide sequence: TGTGCCAGCAGCTTAGGTCCCTCGGGACTCAGCACAGATACGCAGTATTTT. It codes for CASSLGPSGLSTDTQYF.

The chain recombines TRBV24-1 with TRBJ2-2; the D gene is possibly TRBD1 (5 bases). Trimming left V 5 bases short and J 5 bases short, with 11 bases between. The CDR3 loop spans 14 amino acids. The germline V gene has CDR1 KGHDR and CDR2 SFDVKD. The CDR3 protein is CATSVSRGTGELFF. The CDR3 coding sequence is TGTGCCACCAGTGTCTCTAGGGGTACCGGGGAGCTGTTTTTT.

The V and J genes are TRBV24-1 and TRBJ2-1; 7 positions agree with TRBD2. This CDR3 has 13 residues. Trimming at V came to 9 bases and at J to 7 bases, leaving 8 bases not matched to a gene. Germline lookup yields CDR1 KGHDR and CDR2 SFDVKD. The CDR3 loop is CATARLANNEQFF. CDR3 nucleotide sequence: TGTGCCACCGCCCGACTAGCTAATAATGAGCAGTTCTTC.

This sequence joins TRBV6-6 and TRBJ2-7; 7 bases match TRBD2. Germline lookup yields CDR1 MNHNY and CDR2 SVGAGI (reference sequence). CDR3 length: 16 amino acids. V lost 6 bases to trimming and J lost 2 bases; unmatched junction nucleotides: 13. The CDR3 protein is CASSLLARGDPYEQYF. The DNA of the CDR3 is TGTGCCAGCAGCCTCCTGGCCCGGGGGGATCCCTACGAGCAGTACTTC.

This clone was seen once. Other DNA sequences in this specimen translate into the identical CDR3. V and J are TRBV7-3 and TRBJ2-1; TRBD1 matches at 10 bases. This CDR3 comprises 16 residues. Trimming removed 4 bases from V and 7 bases from J; junction bases left unmatched: 10. Per germline, CDR1 SGHTA and CDR2 FQGTGA. The CDR3 DNA is TGTGCCAGCAGCTCCGACCGGGACAGGGGAGGAAATGAGCAGTTCTTC. Protein: CASSSDRDRGGNEQFF.

The chain employs TRBV27 and TRBJ2-3; 9 nucleotides line up with TRBD2. This CDR3 spans 18 amino acids. The J segment lost 0 bases and the V segment lost 11 bases, leaving 18 bases of the junction unmatched. Germline V gene data show CDR1 as MNHEY and CDR2 as SMNVEV (reference sequence). In DNA, the CDR3 is TGTGCCCGAGGGTCCCCCAGCGGGGGGTTCCGTAGCACAGATACGCAGTATTTT. Translating it yields CARGSPSGGFRSTDTQYF.

The chain is built from TRBV7-6 and TRBJ2-3; either TRBD1 or TRBD2 may fit D (5 bases each). Trimming removed 4 bases from V and 6 bases from J, with 11 bases in between. CDR1 is SGHVS, CDR2 FNYEAQ, per germline. CDR3 size: 13 residues. The CDR3 protein is CASSWGSVDTQYF. In DNA, the CDR3 is TGTGCCAGCAGCTGGGGGAGCGTTGATACGCAGTATTTT.

This clone occurred a few times. The V and J genes are TRBV27 and TRBJ2-7; D possibly corresponds to TRBD1 (5 bases). The V gene's germline CDR1 is MNHEY and CDR2 SMNVEV (reference sequence). V was shortened by 4 bases and J by 5 bases, with 9 bases between the two germline ends. This CDR3 has 12 amino acids. CDR3 region: CASSSGSHEQYV. CDR3 DNA: TGTGCCAGCAGTTCAGGGTCCCACGAGCAGTACGTC.

The chain uses TRBV19 and TRBJ2-1, with 7 bases lining up with TRBD1. The CDR3 is 13 residues long. Germline V lookup: CDR1 LNHDA, CDR2 SQIVND (reference sequence). V trimming: 10 bases; J trimming: 4 bases; junction bases outside the gene matches: 7. This chain's CDR3 is CATWDRLYNEQFF. For the CDR3, the DNA is TGTGCCACTTGGGACAGACTGTACAATGAGCAGTTCTTC.

CDR3 residues: CASSRANEQYF. The CDR3 coding sequence is TGTGCCAGCAGTCGGGCGAACGAGCAGTACTTC. The chain recombines TRBV12-3 or TRBV12-4 with TRBJ2-7; D is uncertain. The CDR3 length is 11 residues. V lost 5 bases, J lost 5 bases, and 7 bases lay in between.

This chain uses TRBV6-2 or TRBV6-3 with TRBJ2-7; the D gene is possibly TRBD2 (5 bases). In germline, CDR1 is MNHEY, CDR2 SVGEGT. The CDR3 totals 13 residues. V lost 4 bases and J 3 bases, leaving 10 bases between the germline ends. The CDR3 loop reads CASSSDGLYEQYV. The CDR3 region has the DNA TGTGCCAGCAGTTCGGACGGACTCTACGAGCAGTACGTC.

The chain links TRBV5-1 to TRBJ1-2, with D maybe TRBD1 (5 bases). Trimming took off 0 bases at V and 3 bases at J, with 18 bases between the two ends. Germline CDR1 reads SGHRS; CDR2 reads YFSETQ. The CDR3 covers 17 residues. DNA of the CDR3: TGCGCCAGCAGCTTGGGTTGGACGCTGGGGGTAGACTATGGCTACACCTTC. This codes for CASSLGWTLGVDYGYTF.

This sequence joins TRBV12-5 and TRBJ2-3; TRBD1 might be the D (5 bases). The length of the CDR3 is 11 residues. The V gene lost 4 bases and the J gene lost 6 bases, with 5 bases spanning the gap. Germline V gives CDR1 LGHNT, CDR2 FRNRAP. For the CDR3, the DNA is TGTGCTAGTGGTTCAGGGGATACGCAGTATTTT. It encodes CASGSGDTQYF.

The chain combines TRBV12-3 or TRBV12-4 with TRBJ1-2, with D hard to call. This CDR3 region has 13 residues. The V and J ends lost 6 bases and 8 bases respectively, with 16 bases between them. The CDR3 DNA reads as TGTGCCAGCAGGGGCCACAGCGGCAGCGGCTACACCTTC. Encoded protein: CASRGHSGSGYTF.

This rearrangement joins TRBV2 to TRBJ2-3; D is possibly TRBD1 or TRBD2 (5 bases each). V dropped 6 bases and J dropped 0 bases, with 10 bases sitting between them. There are 14 residues in the CDR3. Germline V CDR1 and CDR2: SNHLY, FYNNEI. DNA for the CDR3: TGTGCCAGCAGGGAGGACATGAGCACAGATACGCAGTATTTT. As protein: CASREDMSTDTQYF.

The chain recombines TRBV18 with TRBJ2-4; 8 positions match TRBD1. CDR3 length: 11 residues. Germline V gene sequence: CDR1 KGHSH, CDR2 LQKENI. Unmatched junction bases numbered 7, after V lost 5 bases and J lost 16 bases. The CDR3 loop is CASSNRDRPYF. CDR3 DNA: TGTGCCAGCTCAAATCGGGACAGGCCTTACTTC.

The chain carries TRBV19 and TRBJ1-1, with D hard to call. The V end lost 5 bases, the J end lost 3 bases, and 7 bases lay between the germline ends. The CDR3 has 12 amino acids. Germline V gene lookup returns CDR1 LNHDA and CDR2 SQIVND (reference sequence). The chain's CDR3 is CASSRADTEAFF. The CDR3 DNA reads TGTGCCAGTAGTCGGGCGGACACTGAAGCTTTCTTT.

V usage is TRBV20-1 and J usage is TRBJ1-6, with TRBD1 as a possible D gene (6 bases). CDR1 and CDR2 (germline): DFQATT, SNEGSKA (reference sequence). CDR3 size: 14 residues. Trimming removed 3 bases from V and 5 bases from J, with 11 bases in between. CDR3: CSASQQGHNSPLHF. The DNA of the CDR3 is TGCAGTGCTAGTCAACAGGGCCATAATTCACCCCTCCACTTT.